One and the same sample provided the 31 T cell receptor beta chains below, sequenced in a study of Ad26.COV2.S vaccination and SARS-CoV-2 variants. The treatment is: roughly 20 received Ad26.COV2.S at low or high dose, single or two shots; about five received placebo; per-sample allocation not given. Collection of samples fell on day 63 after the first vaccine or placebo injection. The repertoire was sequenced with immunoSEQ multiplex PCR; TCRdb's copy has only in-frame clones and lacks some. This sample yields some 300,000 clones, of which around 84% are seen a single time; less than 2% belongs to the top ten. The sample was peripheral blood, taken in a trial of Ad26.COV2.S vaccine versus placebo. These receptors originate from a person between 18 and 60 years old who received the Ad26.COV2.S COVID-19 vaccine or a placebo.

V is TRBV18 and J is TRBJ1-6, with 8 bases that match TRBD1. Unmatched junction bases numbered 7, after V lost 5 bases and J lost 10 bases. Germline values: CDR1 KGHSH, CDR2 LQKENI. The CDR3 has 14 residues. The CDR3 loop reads CASSETGAGSPLHF. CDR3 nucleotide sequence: TGTGCCAGCTCAGAGACAGGGGCCGGATCACCCCTCCACTTT.

The CDR3 sequence is CASSSYTGVGYGYTF. The CDR3 DNA follows: TGTGCCAGCAGCTCCTATACAGGGGTTGGCTATGGCTACACCTTC. The chain employs TRBV7-2 and TRBJ1-2; 7 positions match TRBD1. The trim removed 4 bases at V and 4 bases at J, leaving 9 bases unmatched. Germline values: CDR1 SGHTA, CDR2 FQGNSA. This CDR3 spans 15 amino acids. Using reference TRBV7-2 and TRBJ1-2 for the parts outside the CDR3, the full variable domain is GAGVSQSPSNKVTEKGKDVELRCDPISGHTALYWYRQSLGQGLEFLIYFQGNSAPDKSGLPSDRFSAERTGGSVSTLTIQRTQQEDSAVYLCASSSYTGVGYGYTFGSGTRLTVV.

CDR3 nucleotides: TGCGCCAGCAGCTTGGCCACTGGACAGTTGAACACTGAAGCTTTCTTT. Its translation: CASSLATGQLNTEAFF. The rearrangement uses TRBV5-1 and TRBJ1-1, with D possibly TRBD1 on 6 matching bases. The V gene lost 0 bases and the J gene lost 0 bases, with 12 bases spanning the gap. Germline V gives CDR1 SGHRS, CDR2 YFSETQ. This CDR3 has 16 amino acids.

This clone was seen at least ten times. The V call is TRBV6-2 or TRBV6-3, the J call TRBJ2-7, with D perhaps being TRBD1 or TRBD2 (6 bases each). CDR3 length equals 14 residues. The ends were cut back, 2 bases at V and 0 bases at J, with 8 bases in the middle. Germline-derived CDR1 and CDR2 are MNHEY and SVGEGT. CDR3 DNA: TGTGCCAGCAGTTACGGGGGGCCCTCCTACGAGCAGTACTTC. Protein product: CASSYGGPSYEQYF.

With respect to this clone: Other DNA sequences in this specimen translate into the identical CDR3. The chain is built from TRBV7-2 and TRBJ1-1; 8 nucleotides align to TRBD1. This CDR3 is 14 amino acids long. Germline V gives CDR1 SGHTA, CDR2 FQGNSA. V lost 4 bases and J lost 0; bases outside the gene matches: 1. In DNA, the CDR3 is TGTGCCAGCAGCTCGGACAGGGTGAACACTGAAGCTTTCTTT. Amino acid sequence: CASSSDRVNTEAFF.

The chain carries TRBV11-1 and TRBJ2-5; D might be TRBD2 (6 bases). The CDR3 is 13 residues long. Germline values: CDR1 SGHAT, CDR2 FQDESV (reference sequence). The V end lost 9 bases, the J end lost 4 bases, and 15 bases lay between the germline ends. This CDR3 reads CASASGRGETQYF. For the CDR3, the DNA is TGTGCCAGTGCGTCCGGGCGGGGAGAGACCCAGTACTTC.

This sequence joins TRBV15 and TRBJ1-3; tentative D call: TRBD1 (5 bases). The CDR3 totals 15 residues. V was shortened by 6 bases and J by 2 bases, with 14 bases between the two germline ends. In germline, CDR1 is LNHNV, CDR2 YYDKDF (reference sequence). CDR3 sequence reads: CATSTRVLAGNTIYF. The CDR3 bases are TGTGCCACCAGTACCAGGGTCCTAGCTGGAAACACCATATATTTT.

Here the CDR3 reads CASSQDRSGNTGYNEQFF. The CDR3 nucleotides read TGCGCCAGCAGCCAAGACCGCTCGGGGAATACGGGGTACAATGAGCAGTTCTTC. The chain recombines TRBV4-1 with TRBJ2-1; possible D gene TRBD2, 5 bases. The CDR3 length is 18 residues. The V end was cut by 0 bases, the J end by 4 bases, with 19 bases between. Germline CDR1 MGHRA, CDR2 YSYEKL.

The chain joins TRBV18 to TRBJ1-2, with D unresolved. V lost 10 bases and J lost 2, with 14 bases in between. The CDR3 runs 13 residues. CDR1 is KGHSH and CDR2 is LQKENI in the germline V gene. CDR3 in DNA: TGTGCCACCTCCACGACCGCCAACTATGGCTACACCTTC. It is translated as CATSTTANYGYTF.

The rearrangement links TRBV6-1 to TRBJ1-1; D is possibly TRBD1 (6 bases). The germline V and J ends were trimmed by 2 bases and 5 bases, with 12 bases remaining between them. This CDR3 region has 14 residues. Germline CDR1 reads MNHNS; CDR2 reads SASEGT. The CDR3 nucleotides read TGTGCCAGCAGTGAACAGGGGCAGTTGACTGAAGCTTTCTTT. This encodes CASSEQGQLTEAFF.

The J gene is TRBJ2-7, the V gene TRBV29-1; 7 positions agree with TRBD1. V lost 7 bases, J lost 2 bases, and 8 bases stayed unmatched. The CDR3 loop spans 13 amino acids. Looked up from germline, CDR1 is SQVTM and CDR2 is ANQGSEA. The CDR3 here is CSASQGTTYEQYF. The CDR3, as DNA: TGCAGCGCTTCACAGGGGACCACCTACGAGCAGTACTTC.

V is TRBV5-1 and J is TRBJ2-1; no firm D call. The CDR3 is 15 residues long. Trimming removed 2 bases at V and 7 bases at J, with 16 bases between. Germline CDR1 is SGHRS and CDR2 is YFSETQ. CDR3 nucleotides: TGCGCCAGCAGCTTAGACGGACGCGATGTGAATGAGCAGTTCTTC. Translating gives CASSLDGRDVNEQFF.

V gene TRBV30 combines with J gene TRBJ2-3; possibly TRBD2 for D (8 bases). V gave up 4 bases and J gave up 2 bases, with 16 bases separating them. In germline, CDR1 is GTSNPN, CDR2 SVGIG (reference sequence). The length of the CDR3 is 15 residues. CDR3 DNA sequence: TGTGCCTGGAAGGGGGCGGGGGGAATCACAGATACGCAGTATTTT. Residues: CAWKGAGGITDTQYF. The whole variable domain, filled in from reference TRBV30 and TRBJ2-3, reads SQTIHQWPATLVQPVGSPLSLECTVEGTSNPNLYWYRQAAGRGLQLLFYSVGIGQISSEVPQNLSASRPQDRQFILSSKKLLLSDSGFYLCAWKGAGGITDTQYFGPGTRLTVL.

The CDR3 region is CASSYSGGRNNEQFF. The CDR3 nucleotides read TGTGCCAGCAGTTACAGCGGGGGGCGAAACAATGAGCAGTTCTTC. The gene calls are TRBV6-5 and TRBJ2-1; 9 positions match TRBD2. Trimming took 2 bases from V and 5 from J; bases not matched to a gene: 4. The germline V gene has CDR1 MNHEY and CDR2 SVGAGI. The CDR3 has 15 amino acids.

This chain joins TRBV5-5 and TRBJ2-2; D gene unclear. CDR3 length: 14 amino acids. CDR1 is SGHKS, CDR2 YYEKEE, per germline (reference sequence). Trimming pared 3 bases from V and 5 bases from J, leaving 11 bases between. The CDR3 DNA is TGTGCCAGCAGCTGGCAAGGTTTAACCGGGGAGCTGTTTTTT. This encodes CASSWQGLTGELFF.

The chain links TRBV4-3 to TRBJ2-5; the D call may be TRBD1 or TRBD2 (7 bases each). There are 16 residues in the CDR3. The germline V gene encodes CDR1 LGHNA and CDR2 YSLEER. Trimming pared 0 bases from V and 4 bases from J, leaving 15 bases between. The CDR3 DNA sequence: TGCGCCAGCAGCCAAGATGGGGGCAGGGGGGGAGAGACCCAGTACTTC. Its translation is CASSQDGGRGGETQYF.

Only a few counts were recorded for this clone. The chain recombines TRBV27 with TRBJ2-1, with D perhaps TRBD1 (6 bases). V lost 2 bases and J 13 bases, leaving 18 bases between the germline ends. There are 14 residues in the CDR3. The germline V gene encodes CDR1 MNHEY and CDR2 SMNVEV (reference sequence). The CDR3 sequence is CASSLEGWDKVQFF. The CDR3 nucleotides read TGTGCCAGCAGTTTAGAGGGTTGGGACAAAGTACAGTTCTTC.

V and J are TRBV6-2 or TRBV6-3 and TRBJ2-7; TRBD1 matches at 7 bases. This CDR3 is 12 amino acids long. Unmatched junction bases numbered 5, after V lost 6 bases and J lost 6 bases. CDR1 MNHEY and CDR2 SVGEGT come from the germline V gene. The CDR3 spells CASSDTGVEQYF. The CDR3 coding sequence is TGTGCCAGCAGCGATACAGGGGTCGAGCAGTACTTC.

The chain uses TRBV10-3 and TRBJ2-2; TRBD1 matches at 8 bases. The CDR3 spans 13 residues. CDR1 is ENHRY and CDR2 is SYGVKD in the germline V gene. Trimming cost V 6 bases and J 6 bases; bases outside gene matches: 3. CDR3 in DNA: TGTGCCATCAGCCAGGACAGGGCCGGGGAGCTGTTTTTT. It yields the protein CAISQDRAGELFF.

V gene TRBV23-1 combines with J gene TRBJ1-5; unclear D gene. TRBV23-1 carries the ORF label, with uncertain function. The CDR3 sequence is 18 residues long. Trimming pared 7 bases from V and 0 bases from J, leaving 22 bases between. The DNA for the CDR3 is TGCGCCAGCACCTCGCGGGGTGGCCTTCGTAATAGCAATCAGCCCCAGCATTTT. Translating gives CASTSRGGLRNSNQPQHF.

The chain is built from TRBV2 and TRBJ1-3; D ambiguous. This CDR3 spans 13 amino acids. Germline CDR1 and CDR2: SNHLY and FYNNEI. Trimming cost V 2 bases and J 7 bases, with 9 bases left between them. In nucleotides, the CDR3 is TGTGCCAGCAGTGAAAGGGTTGCTAACACCATATATTTT. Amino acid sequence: CASSERVANTIYF.

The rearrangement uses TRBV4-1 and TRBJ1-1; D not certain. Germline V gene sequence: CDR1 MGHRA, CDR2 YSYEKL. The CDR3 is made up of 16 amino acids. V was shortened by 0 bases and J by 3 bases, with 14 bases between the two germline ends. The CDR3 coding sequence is TGCGCCAGCAGCCAAGATCTAGGACTGAGAGACACTGAAGCTTTCTTT. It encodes CASSQDLGLRDTEAFF.

This chain's CDR3 is CASSDLYGYTF. CDR3 sequence (DNA): TGTGCCAGCAGCGACTTATATGGCTACACCTTC. The V and J genes are TRBV2 and TRBJ1-2; no clear D. The germline gives CDR1 SNHLY, CDR2 FYNNEI. Trimming took 6 bases from V and 5 from J, leaving 7 bases between them. The CDR3 loop spans 11 amino acids.

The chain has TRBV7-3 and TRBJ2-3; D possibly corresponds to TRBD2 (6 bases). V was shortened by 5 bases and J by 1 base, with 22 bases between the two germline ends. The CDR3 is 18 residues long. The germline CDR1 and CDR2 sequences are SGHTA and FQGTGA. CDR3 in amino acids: CASSPLGGAPSGTDTQYF. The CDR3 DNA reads TGTGCCAGCAGCCCCCTAGGCGGGGCCCCAAGCGGCACAGATACGCAGTATTTT.

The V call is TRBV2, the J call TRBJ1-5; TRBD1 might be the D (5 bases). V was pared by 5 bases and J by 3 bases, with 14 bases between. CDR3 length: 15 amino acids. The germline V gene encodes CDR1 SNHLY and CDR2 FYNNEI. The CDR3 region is CASSRPGQINQPQHF. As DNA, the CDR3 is TGTGCCAGCAGTCGCCCTGGACAAATCAATCAGCCCCAGCATTTT.

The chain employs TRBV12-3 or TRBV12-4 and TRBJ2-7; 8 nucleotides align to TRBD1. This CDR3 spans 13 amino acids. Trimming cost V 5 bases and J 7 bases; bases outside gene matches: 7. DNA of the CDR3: TGTGCCAGCAGTGTCCCCGGACAGGGTGAGCAGTACTTC. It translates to CASSVPGQGEQYF.

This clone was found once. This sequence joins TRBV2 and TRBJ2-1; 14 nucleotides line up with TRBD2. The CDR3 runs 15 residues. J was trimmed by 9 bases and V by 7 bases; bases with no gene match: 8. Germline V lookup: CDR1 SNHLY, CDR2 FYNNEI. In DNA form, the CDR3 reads TGTGCCAGCATCCGACTAGCGGGGGGGCCAGGTGAGCAGTTCTTC. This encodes CASIRLAGGPGEQFF.

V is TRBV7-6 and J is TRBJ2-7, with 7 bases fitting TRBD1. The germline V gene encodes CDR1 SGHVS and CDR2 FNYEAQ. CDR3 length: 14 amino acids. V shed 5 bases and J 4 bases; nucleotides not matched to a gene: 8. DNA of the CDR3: TGTGCCAGCAGCCACGCCGGACAGGTGTACGAGCAGTACTTC. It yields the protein CASSHAGQVYEQYF.

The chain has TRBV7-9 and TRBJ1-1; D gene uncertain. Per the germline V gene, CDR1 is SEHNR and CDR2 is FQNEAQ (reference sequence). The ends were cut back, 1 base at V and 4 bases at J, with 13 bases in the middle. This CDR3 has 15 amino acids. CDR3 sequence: CASSLGTGWGTEAFF. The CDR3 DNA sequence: TGTGCCAGCAGCTTAGGGACGGGCTGGGGCACTGAAGCTTTCTTT.

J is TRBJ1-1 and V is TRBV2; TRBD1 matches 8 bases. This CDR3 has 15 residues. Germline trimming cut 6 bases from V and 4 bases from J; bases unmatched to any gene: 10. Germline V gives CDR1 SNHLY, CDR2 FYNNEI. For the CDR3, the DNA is TGTGCCAGCAGACCCCAGGGGGCGCTGAGCACTGAAGCTTTCTTT. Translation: CASRPQGALSTEAFF. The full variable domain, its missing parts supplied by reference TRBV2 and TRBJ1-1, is EPEVTQTPSHQVTQMGQEVILRCVPISNHLYFYWYRQILGQKVEFLVSFYNNEISEKSEIFDDQFSVERPDGSNFTLKIRSTKLEDSAMYFCASRPQGALSTEAFFGQGTRLTVV.

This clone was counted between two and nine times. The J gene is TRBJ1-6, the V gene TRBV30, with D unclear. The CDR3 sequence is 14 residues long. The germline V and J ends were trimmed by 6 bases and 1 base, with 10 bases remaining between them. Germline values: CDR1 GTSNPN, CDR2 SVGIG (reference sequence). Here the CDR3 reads CACTLASYNSPLHF. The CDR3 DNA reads TGTGCCTGCACCCTGGCTTCCTATAATTCACCCCTCCACTTT.